This T cell receptor (beta chain) was profiled in a study of T cell repertoires in cytomegalovirus infection. The wider study: The public TCR beta signatures pointed to both CMV infection and matching HLA type. Overall study results and limits: Cumulative frequency (of public TCR beta family members) identified carriers of CMV plus the relevant HLA. Within the response measured ex vivo, HLA-C-restricted CMV-specific TCR beta clonotypes were dominant.

The germline CDR1 and CDR2 sequences are PRHDT and FYEKMQ (reference sequence). This CDR3 spans 14 amino acids. V was pared by 3 bases and J by 2 bases, with 10 bases between. TCRdb passed the reads through MiXCR, listing each CDR3 protein once. The sample lists 290,000 or so distinct CDR3 sequences; 9.6% were seen once. This clonotype was seen repeatedly, ten times or more. The antigen remains undetermined. The chain carries TRBV13 and TRBJ2-5, with D maybe TRBD1 (6 bases). The receptor was isolated from a human donor in good health (CMV status not recorded). Some clones in this sample may be carry-over from other donors' samples. Sequenced: PBMCs. The CDR3 region has the DNA TGTGCCAGCAGCTTGCAACAGGGACAAGAGACCCAGTACTTC. Protein product: CASSLQQGQETQYF.